This TCR beta chain was found in a study of beta chain features in type 1 diabetes. Expressed TCRB transcripts got sequenced, as all isolated RNA was reverse transcribed. The protocol was immunoSEQ multiplex PCR, while the TCRdb copy is restricted to in-frame clones and leaves out a portion. The sample yields 450,000 to 550,000 clones, roughly 30% seen once. Germline CDR1 reads MNHEY; CDR2 reads SVGAGI. Deletions cut 0 bases from V and 12 bases from J, with 15 bases between. This CDR3 region has 13 residues. Input material: naive CD4+ T cells from blood. The V call is TRBV6-5, the J call TRBJ2-7; D may match TRBD1 or TRBD2 (5 bases each). This sequence was found in a man between 18 and 29 years old in good health. In DNA form, the CDR3 reads TGTGCCAGCAGTTACTCCGGGACCGGCCTTACGTACTTC. Translation gives CASSYSGTGLTYF.